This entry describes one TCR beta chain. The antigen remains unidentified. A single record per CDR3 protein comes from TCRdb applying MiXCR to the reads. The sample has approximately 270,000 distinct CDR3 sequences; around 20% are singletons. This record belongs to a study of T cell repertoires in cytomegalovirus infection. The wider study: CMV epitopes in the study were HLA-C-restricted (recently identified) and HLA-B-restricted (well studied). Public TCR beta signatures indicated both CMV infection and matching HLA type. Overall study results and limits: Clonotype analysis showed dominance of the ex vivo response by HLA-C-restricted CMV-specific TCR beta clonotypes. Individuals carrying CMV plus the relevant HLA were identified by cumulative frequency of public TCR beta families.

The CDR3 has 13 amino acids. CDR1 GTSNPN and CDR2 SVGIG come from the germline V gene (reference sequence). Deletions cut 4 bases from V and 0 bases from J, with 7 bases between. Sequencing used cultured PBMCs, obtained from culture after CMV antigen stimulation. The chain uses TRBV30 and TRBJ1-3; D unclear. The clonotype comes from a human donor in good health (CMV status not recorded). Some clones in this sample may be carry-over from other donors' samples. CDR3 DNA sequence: TGTGCCTGGACTGTGATCTCTGGAAACACCATATATTTT. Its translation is CAWTVISGNTIYF.